Ten or more counts support the clone carrying this TCR beta chain. What it binds is unknown. Whole blood was used without fractionation, so all unsorted peripheral T cells were included. The sample originates from a study of HIV-infected patients and healthy controls. Study results and caveats: Healthy controls carried many MAIT alpha-chain CDR3s, while HIV+ repertoires had few.

cDNA was made from approximately 0.55 ug RNA using alpha and beta constant primers. Using multiplexing indices, alpha and beta chain libraries were generated apart by chain-specific third strand synthesis. A 5' RACE adapter with a random hexamer and the SP2 primer site was joined to cDNA. A 23-cycle PCR with P5s and P7 primers followed a short adapter-adding first PCR. TCRdb analysed the 5' RACE reads with MiXCR anew, one entry per CDR3 protein. The data show approximately 9,000 distinct CDR3 sequences, 8% seen once. V shed 5 bases and J 4 bases; nucleotides not matched to a gene: 8. CDR3 size: 15 residues. In germline, CDR1 is SGHTA, CDR2 FQGNSA.

The gene calls are TRBV7-2 and TRBJ2-3, with 8 bases that match TRBD2. This receptor was taken from an adult with HIV infection. The donor label of this sample is uncertain. Sequencing used blood, obtained before antiretroviral therapy. CDR3 bases: TGTGCCAGCAGCCCCGGGGGGGCCGGGGCAGATACGCAGTATTTT. Its protein is CASSPGGAGADTQYF.